These T cell receptor beta chains were read from a single sample in a study of blood T cell repertoires in COVID-19. Assay used: immunoSEQ multiplex PCR; TCRdb lists only in-frame clones, some missing. Of about 300,000 clones in the sample, roughly 90% were seen once. The sequencing sample was made of PBMCs or T cells enriched from blood (not recorded which). These receptors all stem from a woman between 50 and 59 years old who had been exposed to COVID-19. The CDR3 runs from the conserved cysteine through the conserved F or W. A D gene is named only where the DNA matches it firmly. Only part of the rows carry a size: once, few, many, or a class if the clone is expanded.

>-|-|12|TRBJ2-7|TRBV28
TGTGCCAGCAGGCAGGGGTCCTACGAGCAGTACTTC
CASRQGSYEQYF
>TRBD2|-|16|TRBJ2-7|TRBV28
TGTGCCAGCAGTCCCGGGACTAGCGGGGTTTCTAACGAGCAGTACTTC
CASSPGTSGVSNEQYF
>-|-|19|TRBJ1-3|TRBV7-9
TGTGCCAGCAGCTTAGAACAGCGGACTATACAGAGCTCTGGAAACACCATATATTTT
CASSLEQRTIQSSGNTIYF
>TRBD1|few|14|TRBJ2-1|TRBV2
TGTGCCAGCAGTCGGACAGGGCAATACAATGAGCAGTTCTTC
CASSRTGQYNEQFF
>-|-|15|TRBJ1-2|TRBV5-1
TGCGCCAGCAGCTTGGTGCTAGGGCAGGAGGGTGGCTACACCTTC
CASSLVLGQEGGYTF
>-|-|12|TRBJ2-2|TRBV30
TGTGCCTGGAGTGCTAATACCGGGGAGCTGTTTTTT
CAWSANTGELFF
>-|-|16|TRBJ2-5|TRBV15
TGTGCCACCAGCCCACGCGGGGGACAAAAACAAGAGACCCAGTACTTC
CATSPRGGQKQETQYF
>TRBD2|-|14|TRBJ2-7|TRBV5-1
TGCGCCAGCAGCTTGGCGGGGGGTTCCTACGAGCAGTACTTC
CASSLAGGSYEQYF
>-|few|13|TRBJ2-7|TRBV27
TGTGCCAGCAGTCTAGACGGCCTCTACGAGCAGTACTTC
CASSLDGLYEQYF
>-|-|13|TRBJ2-5|TRBV6-5
TGTGCCAGCAGCCGAAACAGGGACGAGACCCAGTACTTC
CASSRNRDETQYF
>-|-|12|TRBJ2-2|TRBV28
TGTGCCAGCAGTCCCGGGACAGGGGAGCTGTTTTTT
CASSPGTGELFF
>-|once|14|TRBJ1-5|TRBV30
TGTGCCTGGAGTGTAACAGAATCGAATCAGCCCCAGCATTTT
CAWSVTESNQPQHF
>-|-|12|TRBJ1-2|TRBV10-3
TGTGCCATCAGTGAATCGTCCTATGGCTACACCTTC
CAISESSYGYTF
>TRBD1|-|16|TRBJ2-5|TRBV4-1
TGCGCCAGCAGCCAAGGGACAGGGACCTATCAAGAGACCCAGTACTTC
CASSQGTGTYQETQYF
>-|few|14|TRBJ1-5|TRBV5-1
TGCGCCAGCAGCTTGGAGGGGAGCAATCAGCCCCAGCATTTT
CASSLEGSNQPQHF
>TRBD1|-|13|TRBJ2-7|TRBV6-5
TGTGCCAGCAGGGACAGGGGGCACTACGAGCAGTACTTC
CASRDRGHYEQYF